This T cell receptor (beta chain) was identified in a study of response to subunit inactivated influenza vaccine. The CDR3 loop spans 18 amino acids. The V gene's germline CDR1 is SGHVS and CDR2 FNYEAQ. Losses at the gene ends were 2 bases for V and 9 bases for J; bases not matched to a gene: 16. TCRdb re-called the RT-PCR reads through MiXCR, storing one row per CDR3 protein. The sample includes 500,000 to 750,000 distinct CDR3 sequences, approximately 14% of them seen just once. Points from the study as a whole: With each seasonal influenza vaccination, the authors suggested, few new T cells are recruited.

Concerning this clonotype: The antigen remains undetermined.

The sequence was obtained from a man aged 50-59 years who received an inactivated influenza vaccine. The sequencing used PBMCs from blood, collected 11 to 12 days after vaccination. This chain joins TRBV7-6 and TRBJ2-1, with TRBD2 matching over 10 bases. The CDR3 loop reads CASSLLTPASGGRIEQFF. In nucleotides, the CDR3 is TGTGCCAGCAGCTTACTCACCCCGGCTAGCGGGGGAAGGATTGAGCAGTTCTTC.